These T cell receptor beta chains were read from a single sample in a study of shared clonotypes between healthy human individuals. Data came from immunoSEQ multiplex PCR; TCRdb stores just in-frame clones and leaves some out. The sample contains about 2.4 million clones, approximately 90% of which appear only once. Material: naive CD4+ T cells sorted from blood. The source is a man between 18 and 29 years old in good health. Both conserved end residues are part of each CDR3. The D gene is left open where the match is weak. Size is stated for part of the rows, as once, few or many counts, or as a class when the clone is expanded.

>NA|TRBJ2-7|TRBV25-1|NA
CASSAGLSYEQYF
TGTGCCAGCAGTGCCGGACTATCCTACGAGCAGTACTTC
>NA|TRBJ2-6|TRBV5-1|NA
CASSATGSGANVLTF
TGCGCCAGCAGCGCTACGGGCTCTGGGGCCAACGTCCTGACTTTC
>NA|TRBJ1-5|TRBV6-6|NA
CASSYSSGVEPQHF
TGTGCCAGCAGTTACTCGTCAGGGGTTGAGCCCCAGCATTTT
>NA|TRBJ2-7|TRBV28|NA
CASTPTMGGYEQYF
TGTGCCAGCACTCCTACTATGGGGGGTTACGAGCAGTACTTC
>TRBD2|TRBJ2-5|TRBV19|NA
CASKAGGETQYF
TGTGCCAGCAAAGCGGGGGGAGAGACCCAGTACTTC
>NA|TRBJ2-7|TRBV4-1|once
CASSPTGTQSVNEQYF
TGCGCCAGCAGCCCTACCGGGACCCAATCCGTGAACGAGCAGTACTTC
>NA|TRBJ2-5|TRBV9|NA
CASSPEAGALLRTQYF
TGTGCCAGCAGCCCAGAGGCGGGCGCGCTACTTAGAACCCAGTACTTC
>TRBD1|TRBJ1-2|TRBV28|NA
CASSSSGKLGTGDGYTF
TGTGCCAGCAGTTCCAGCGGAAAGCTCGGGACAGGGGATGGCTACACCTTC
>NA|TRBJ2-5|TRBV5-6|NA
CASSLPAPGAQYF
TGTGCCAGCAGCTTACCGGCCCCGGGGGCCCAGTACTTC
>NA|TRBJ1-2|TRBV2|NA
CASSDEEYYGYTF
TGTGCCAGCAGTGATGAGGAGTACTATGGCTACACCTTC
>NA|TRBJ2-7|TRBV10-3|NA
CAISGQAVAYEQYF
TGTGCCATCAGTGGTCAAGCGGTAGCCTACGAGCAGTACTTC
>NA|TRBJ2-1|TRBV19|NA
CASSIDHVRRGEQFF
TGTGCCAGTAGTATAGATCACGTCAGGCGCGGTGAGCAGTTCTTC
>NA|TRBJ2-2|TRBV13|NA
CASRQRPGELFF
TGTGCCAGCAGGCAACGACCCGGGGAGCTGTTTTTT
>NA|TRBJ1-6|TRBV28|NA
CASGLRGRDSPLHF
TGTGCCAGCGGTTTAAGGGGGAGGGATTCACCCCTCCACTTT
>NA|TRBJ1-4|TRBV6-5|NA
CASRRQGLEKLFF
TGTGCCAGCAGGAGGCAAGGTCTTGAAAAACTGTTTTTT
>NA|TRBJ2-2|TRBV10-1|NA
CASSDGAGNANTGELFF
TGCGCCAGCAGTGACGGGGCGGGGAACGCGAACACCGGGGAGCTGTTTTTT
>TRBD2|TRBJ2-3|TRBV27|NA
CASSFGGSGGTDTQYF
TGTGCCAGCAGTTTTGGCGGGAGTGGGGGGACAGATACGCAGTATTTT
>NA|TRBJ2-1|TRBV5-1|NA
CASSLDGGSYNEQFF
TGCGCCAGCAGCTTGGACGGAGGCTCCTACAATGAGCAGTTCTTC
>TRBD1|TRBJ1-4|TRBV18|once
CASSPDRGRGEKLFF
TGTGCCAGCTCACCAGACAGGGGGCGCGGTGAAAAACTGTTTTTT
>TRBD1|TRBJ1-2|TRBV6-5|NA
CASSPSGGNYGYTF
TGTGCCAGCAGTCCTTCAGGGGGGAACTATGGCTACACCTTC
>NA|TRBJ1-5|TRBV18|NA
CASSPPATGYGQPQHF
TGTGCCAGCTCACCACCGGCCACAGGGTATGGTCAGCCCCAGCATTTT
>NA|TRBJ2-7|TRBV18|once
CASSPPNTYEQYF
TGTGCCAGCTCACCACCGAACACCTACGAGCAGTACTTC
>TRBD2|TRBJ2-7|TRBV5-1|NA
CASRRTSGDYEQYF
TGCGCCAGCAGACGGACTAGCGGGGACTACGAGCAGTACTTC
>NA|TRBJ2-2|TRBV28|NA
CASTPGRLNTGELFF
TGTGCCAGCACACCCGGCCGACTAAACACCGGGGAGCTGTTTTTT
>NA|TRBJ1-2|TRBV7-2|NA
CASSFLSFNYGYTF
TGTGCCAGCAGCTTTCTGTCCTTTAACTATGGCTACACCTTC
>NA|TRBJ2-1|TRBV11-2|NA
CASSLLNEQFF
TGTGCCAGCAGCTTATTGAATGAGCAGTTCTTC